This entry features one T cell receptor beta chain sequence. The assay was immunoSEQ multiplex PCR, and TCRdb's table has in-frame clones only and misses some. The profile covers under 30,000 clones, with over 75% appearing a single time and approximately 2.1% taken by the ten largest. The germline gives CDR1 SGHAT, CDR2 FQDESV (reference sequence). This CDR3 spans 13 amino acids. Trimming left V 5 bases short and J 4 bases short, with 11 bases between. The record originates from a study of PD-L1 blockade in urothelial cancer. This sequence originates from a man aged 50 to 59 with urothelial cancer. This sequence joins TRBV11-1 and TRBJ1-1; the D is unclear. The starting material was PBMCs, obtained around atezolizumab (anti-PD-L1) treatment. The CDR3 is CASSATPGTEAFF. The DNA for the CDR3 is TGTGCCAGCAGCGCGACCCCAGGCACTGAAGCTTTCTTT.